This TCR beta chain was sequenced for a study of blood T cell repertoires in COVID-19. Study-level background: Acute-phase and convalescent COVID-19 samples originated in the United States, Italy and Spain. From T cells, B-cell-depleted T cells, or PBMCs came the material, which was cDNA or gDNA.

Per the original methods: From reference gene primer amplification, estimates of nucleated cell counts were derived. Measured with immunoSEQ multiplex PCR; TCRdb has only the in-frame clones, and not every one. D and trimming come from the DNA, and the V and J calls and clone size come from that table. Among 95,000 to 110,000 clones listed, about 91% were seen once. Germline V gene lookup returns CDR1 LGHDT and CDR2 YNNKEL (reference sequence). V was trimmed by 0 bases and J by 0 bases, leaving 12 bases between them. This CDR3 is 16 amino acids long. This clone has more than one count but fewer than ten.

The chain links TRBV3-1 (or the pseudogene TRBV3-2) to TRBJ2-7; the D gene is possibly TRBD2 (6 bases). The sequence was obtained from a human donor in a cohort sampled during active COVID-19. Sequenced sample: peripheral blood. The CDR3 reads CASSQDDRGNSYEQYF. CDR3 coding DNA: TGTGCCAGCAGCCAAGATGATCGGGGGAACTCCTACGAGCAGTACTTC.